The entry that follows covers one TCR beta chain sequence. Its antigen is not identified. The record originates from a study of beta chain features in type 1 diabetes. Expressed TCRB transcripts were sequenced because the isolated RNA had all been reverse transcribed beforehand. Sequencing used immunoSEQ multiplex PCR; TCRdb keeps in-frame clones, though not all of them. The sample holds 900,000 or so clones; 17% are singletons and the top ten take about 0.02%. This CDR3 has 15 amino acids. Germline CDR1 reads LGHNA; CDR2 reads YSLEER. General observations from the study: In the patient group, naive, central memory and Treg TCRB repertoires seemed more alike than in the healthy donor group. Junctions at VDJ sites from type 1 diabetes patients had fewer insertions and more deletions.

The specimen was naive CD4+ T cells from blood. The chain links TRBV4-3 to TRBJ2-5, with 9 positions matching TRBD2. The J call may be mistaken, given a closer DNA end match to TRBJ2-7. The receptor's source is a woman between 18 and 29 years old in good health. CDR3 amino acids: CASSQVASGAYEQYF. Here the CDR3 DNA reads TGCGCCAGCAGCCAAGTCGCTAGCGGGGCCTACGAGCAGTACTTC.